This paragraph covers one T cell receptor beta chain sequence. What this receptor recognizes is not known. Qualities for individual bases were not recorded, and no much larger clone is one base off. From the cysteine through the phenylalanine, the CDR3 covers 12 amino acids. Of the read, only the CDR3 DNA is kept; its 36 bases are in frame from base 1. V is clipped by 6 bases and J by 7 bases, and the sequence between their germline boundaries is 12 bases long. The treatment or condition label corresponds to: in vitro stimulation with specific CMV peptide epitopes to enrich CMV-specific T cells. This sample stems from a study of T cell repertoires in cytomegalovirus infection (dated by TCRdb to between 2018 and 2021). For the wider study: The peptide stimulations were aimed at well-studied HLA-B-restricted epitopes as well as recently identified HLA-C-restricted CMV epitopes, whose presentation resists viral immunomodulation. The HLA type of each donor mattered for the analysis, because public TCR beta signatures pointed to carriage of CMV infection along with the matching HLA type.

Paper-wide results and their limitations: In the ex vivo response, HLA-C-restricted CMV-specific TCR beta clonotypes were dominant, and in two of eight donors the single most frequent clonotype came from this HLA-C-restricted group. In both this cohort and an independent cohort of under 450 donors, the cumulative frequency of public TCR beta family members distinguished carriers of CMV infection plus the relevant HLA type.

The sequencer listed for this sample is Illumina HiSeq 1500. TCRdb reprocessing: public reads trimmed at Q25 with fastp, clones called with MiXCR, in-frame beta chains kept. Merged by CDR3 protein, the rows form single entries marked with the most common genes and DNA. The sample contains a few hundred thousand distinct CDR3 sequences, roughly 21% of them found a single time. The ten most abundant clones make up approximately 19% of the sample. This sequence was found in a human donor in good health (CMV status not recorded). Some clones in this sample may be carry-over from other donors' samples. The chain is assembled from TRBV12-3 or TRBV12-4 and TRBJ1-2, with the D gene uncertain. The source was cultured PBMCs, collected from culture after CMV antigen stimulation. The CDR3 corresponds to CASSPGSAGYTF. The DNA reads TGTGCCAGCAGCCCGGGGTCGGCTGGCTACACCTTC.